A single sample gave rise to the 29 T cell receptor beta chains below, sequenced in a study of CD8 T cells in ankylosing spondylitis. TCRdb passed the 5' RACE reads through MiXCR, listing each CDR3 protein once. The table has 150,000 to 200,000 distinct CDR3 sequences, roughly 31% seen once. The sample comprised synovial fluid, either unsorted or a sorted T cell fraction (not recorded which). These receptors were collected from a male donor with ankylosing spondylitis.

This clonotype has ten or more counts. The chain carries TRBV6-1 and TRBJ1-1; 7 bases are a match to TRBD1. V shed 6 bases, J shed 2 bases, and the junction held 6 bases outside the gene matches. CDR3 size: 14 residues. Germline V gene lookup returns CDR1 MNHNS and CDR2 SASEGT. CDR3 nucleotides: TGTGCCAGCAGGCCGGGACAGACTAACACTGAAGCTTTCTTT. It encodes CASRPGQTNTEAFF.

The chain joins TRBV18 to TRBJ2-3; 9 bases agree with TRBD1. V dropped 4 bases and J dropped 4; count of bases not matched to a gene: 9. Germline values: CDR1 KGHSH, CDR2 LQKENI. The CDR3 spans 16 residues. This chain's CDR3 is CASSQAGTGNADTQYF. The DNA for the CDR3 is TGTGCCAGCTCACAAGCCGGGACAGGGAACGCAGATACGCAGTATTTT.

A few counts support this clonotype. The J gene is TRBJ1-1, the V gene TRBV29-1; D ambiguous. Trimming cost V 2 bases and J 1 base, with 17 bases left between them. Germline-derived CDR1 and CDR2 are SQVTM and ANQGSEA. This CDR3 is built from 16 residues. The DNA for the CDR3 is TGCAGCGTTGAAAGAGCGGGAAATTGGGGGAACACTGAAGCTTTCTTT. Encoded protein: CSVERAGNWGNTEAFF. Together with reference TRBV29-1 and TRBJ1-1, the CDR3 gives the full variable domain: SAVISQKPSRDICQRGTSLTIQCQVDSQVTMMFWYRQQPGQSLTLIATANQGSEATYESGFVIDKFPISRPNLTFSTLTVSNMSPEDSSIYLCSVERAGNWGNTEAFFGQGTRLTVV.

This clonotype was counted ten times or more. The chain couples TRBV4-1 to TRBJ2-2, with unresolved D. Trimming took 1 base from V and 6 from J, leaving 15 bases between them. The V gene's germline CDR1 is MGHRA and CDR2 YSYEKL. This CDR3 has 16 amino acids. The chain's CDR3 is CASSQANLVSAGELFF. DNA for the CDR3: TGCGCCAGCAGCCAAGCTAATCTTGTGTCCGCCGGGGAGCTGTTTTTT.

In DNA form, the CDR3 reads TGTGCCAGCACTAGTATGGGACAGAACAATCAGCCCCAGCATTTT. Its translation: CASTSMGQNNQPQHF. The chain employs TRBV28 and TRBJ1-5, with 7 positions matching TRBD1. V was pared by 7 bases and J by 3 bases, with 9 bases of the junction left unmatched. CDR1 is MDHEN, CDR2 SYDVKM, per germline. The CDR3 is 15 residues long.

The chain recombines TRBV18 with TRBJ2-1; D unresolved. This CDR3 region has 13 residues. Trimming cost V 1 base and J 9 bases, with 10 bases left between them. The germline CDR1 and CDR2 sequences are KGHSH and LQKENI. In nucleotides, the CDR3 is TGTGCCAGCTCACCACGAGGTGCGAGTGAGCAGTTCTTC. As protein: CASSPRGASEQFF.

This clonotype was detected a few times. V usage is TRBV6-5 and J usage is TRBJ2-1; D call uncertain. The V end lost 6 bases, the J end lost 5 bases, and 5 bases lay between the germline ends. The germline gives CDR1 MNHEY, CDR2 SVGAGI. This CDR3 is 11 amino acids long. The CDR3 DNA follows: TGTGCCAGCAGACTACACAATGAGCAGTTCTTC. Amino acids: CASRLHNEQFF.

There are a few counts of this clonotype. The chain carries TRBV20-1 and TRBJ2-1; no definite D call. From germline, CDR1 is DFQATT and CDR2 SNEGSKA (reference sequence). The CDR3 spans 10 residues. V was trimmed by 5 bases and J by 9 bases, leaving 8 bases between them. CDR3 amino acids: CSAAHTEQFF. The DNA of the CDR3 is TGCAGTGCTGCCCATACTGAGCAGTTCTTC.

Concerning this clonotype: At one boundary the junction diverges from the germline segment, which might be a read error. The genes are TRBV24-1 and TRBJ2-1, with D maybe TRBD2 (5 bases). Germline CDR1 KGHDR, CDR2 SFDVKD. The CDR3 contains 14 residues. The DNA of the CDR3 is TGTGCCACCAGTGACCCATTCCGGCCGGGGTACCAACACTTC. Its translation is CATSDPFRPGYQHF.

The chain combines TRBV2 with TRBJ2-3; a possible D gene is TRBD2 (6 bases). Germline CDR1 SNHLY, CDR2 FYNNEI. The V end was cut by 8 bases, the J end by 1 base, with 10 bases between. The CDR3 totals 13 residues. The CDR3, as DNA: TGTGCCAGCCTTGGCGGGGGCACAGATACGCAGTATTTT. Translated: CASLGGGTDTQYF.

The CDR3 nucleotides read TGTGCCAGCACCCGCGGGGGGTCCACTGAAGCTTTCTTT. Amino acids: CASTRGGSTEAFF. This sequence joins TRBV12-3 or TRBV12-4 and TRBJ1-1; a possible D gene is TRBD1 (5 bases). V lost 7 bases, J lost 4 bases, and 13 bases lay in between. The CDR3 sequence is 13 residues long.

The chain couples TRBV5-5 to TRBJ2-3; D not certain. The CDR3 sequence is 12 residues long. V gave up 4 bases and J gave up 5 bases, with 8 bases separating them. Germline loops: CDR1 SGHKS, CDR2 YYEKEE (reference sequence). The CDR3 region is CASSEIVDTQYF. The CDR3, as DNA: TGTGCCAGCAGCGAGATCGTAGATACGCAGTATTTT.

The chain couples TRBV6-1 to TRBJ2-1; 9 nucleotides line up with TRBD2. This CDR3 is built from 17 residues. Germline CDR1 MNHNS, CDR2 SASEGT. Germline trimming cut 5 bases from V and 3 bases from J; bases unmatched to any gene: 11. The CDR3 sequence: CASSTPAGTSRYNEQFF. CDR3 bases: TGTGCCAGCAGTACCCCGGCCGGGACTAGCCGCTACAATGAGCAGTTCTTC.

The gene calls are TRBV2 and TRBJ2-7; tentatively, D is TRBD1 (5 bases). This CDR3 is built from 13 residues. Trimming took off 8 bases at V and 3 bases at J, with 14 bases between the two ends. CDR1 SNHLY and CDR2 FYNNEI come from the germline V gene. The CDR3: CASQPQGNYEQYF. The DNA for the CDR3 is TGTGCCAGCCAACCGCAGGGTAACTACGAGCAGTACTTC.

This chain connects TRBV12-3 or TRBV12-4 to TRBJ2-3, with 9 nucleotides matching TRBD1. The CDR3 consists of 17 residues. J lost 4 bases, V lost 6 bases, and 14 bases had no gene match. The CDR3 spells CASRAGTGNRAADTQYF. The CDR3 region has the DNA TGTGCCAGCAGGGCCGGGACAGGGAATAGGGCAGCAGATACGCAGTATTTT.

This chain uses TRBV5-4 with TRBJ1-4; D unclear. Germline V gene data show CDR1 as SGHNT and CDR2 as YYREEE (reference sequence). V lost 2 bases to trimming and J lost 5 bases, with 13 bases between them. This CDR3 is built from 15 residues. CDR3 sequence reads: CASSLAGGPNEKLFF. The CDR3 nucleotides read TGTGCCAGCAGCTTAGCGGGAGGACCGAATGAAAAACTGTTTTTT.

The chain employs TRBV3-1 and TRBJ2-1; possibly TRBD1 or TRBD2 for D (6 bases each). The germline V and J ends were trimmed by 2 bases and 7 bases, with 12 bases remaining between them. Looked up from germline, CDR1 is LGHDT and CDR2 is YNNKEL (reference sequence). The length of the CDR3 is 14 residues. The CDR3 is CASSQRGTRNEQFF. CDR3 in DNA: TGTGCCAGCAGCCAACGGGGGACAAGGAATGAGCAGTTCTTC.

The gene calls are TRBV6-2 or TRBV6-3 and TRBJ2-7; the match to TRBD2 covers 10 bases. This CDR3 region has 15 residues. Germline-derived CDR1 and CDR2 are MNHEY and SVGEGT. The V segment lost 2 bases and the J segment 1 base; nucleotides outside the gene matches: 2. The CDR3 DNA is TGTGCCAGCAGTTACGGACTAGCGGCGTCCTACGAGCAGTACTTC. Protein: CASSYGLAASYEQYF.

The chain employs TRBV3-1 and TRBJ1-1; D remains unclear. Germline V CDR1 and CDR2: LGHDT, YNNKEL (reference sequence). V lost 2 bases and J lost 5, with 3 bases in between. The CDR3 consists of 11 residues. The CDR3 loop is CASSQSTEAFF. The CDR3 DNA follows: TGTGCCAGCAGCCAATCAACTGAAGCTTTCTTT. The full variable domain, in which reference TRBV3-1 and TRBJ1-1 provide the parts outside the CDR3, is DTAVSQTPKYLVTQMGNDKSIKCEQNLGHDTMYWYKQDSKKFLKIMFSYNNKELIINETVPNRFSPKSPDKAHLNLHINSLELGDSAVYFCASSQSTEAFFGQGTRLTVV.

The chain employs TRBV7-2 and TRBJ2-1; TRBD2 aligns across 13 bases. This CDR3 has 13 residues. Losses at the gene ends were 5 bases for V and 14 bases for J; bases not matched to a gene: 6. Looked up from germline, CDR1 is SGHTA and CDR2 is FQGNSA. In nucleotides, the CDR3 is TGTGCCAGCAGCCTCGGACTAGCGGGAGCCAAGTTCTTC. As protein: CASSLGLAGAKFF.

The rearrangement joins TRBV15 to TRBJ1-4, with TRBD1 identical over 10 bases. The V segment lost 5 bases and the J segment 7 bases; nucleotides outside the gene matches: 7. Germline lookup yields CDR1 LNHNV and CDR2 YYDKDF (reference sequence). This CDR3 has 15 amino acids. The CDR3 DNA reads TGTGCCACCAGCTTCCCCGGGACAGGGGTTGAAAAACTGTTTTTT. This sequence encodes CATSFPGTGVEKLFF. Drawing the rest from reference TRBV15 and TRBJ1-4, the complete variable domain is DAMVIQNPRYQVTQFGKPVTLSCSQTLNHNVMYWYQQKSSQAPKLLFHYYDKDFNNEADTPDNFQSRRPNTSFCFLDIRSPGLGDTAMYLCATSFPGTGVEKLFFGSGTQLSVL.

This clonotype was picked up a small number of times. This sequence joins TRBV12-3 or TRBV12-4 and TRBJ2-2; D is perhaps TRBD1 (6 bases). V shed 5 bases and J shed 6 bases, with 10 bases lying between them. This CDR3 is built from 13 residues. CDR3 coding DNA: TGTGCCAGCAGTCGACAGGTTTCCGGGGAGCTGTTTTTT. Residues: CASSRQVSGELFF.

There are many counts of this clonotype. This chain uses TRBV10-3 with TRBJ2-5, with a tentative D call TRBD1 (5 bases). The CDR3 consists of 13 residues. Looked up from germline, CDR1 is ENHRY and CDR2 is SYGVKD. Deletions cut 4 bases from V and 2 bases from J, with 8 bases between. CDR3 region: CAISVGAQETQYF. The CDR3 DNA sequence: TGTGCCATCAGTGTAGGGGCGCAAGAGACCCAGTACTTC.

The chain joins TRBV9 to TRBJ2-1; D is undetermined. Germline V CDR1 and CDR2: SGDLS, YYNGEE. The CDR3 is made up of 14 amino acids. Trimming pared 0 bases from V and 9 bases from J, leaving 13 bases between. The CDR3: CASSVEALRSEQFF. In DNA form, the CDR3 reads TGTGCCAGCAGCGTAGAAGCCTTGCGCTCTGAGCAGTTCTTC.

This chain uses TRBV5-6 with TRBJ2-7; TRBD2 matches at 8 bases. The CDR3 extends over 20 amino acids. Trimming took 4 bases from V and 3 from J; bases not matched to a gene: 24. Germline V CDR1 and CDR2: SGHDT, YYEEEE. Here the CDR3 reads CASSRGRWGLEALGLYEQYF. The CDR3 DNA reads as TGTGCCAGCAGCCGGGGTCGTTGGGGACTAGAGGCCCTCGGGCTCTACGAGCAGTACTTC.

This clonotype has more than one count but fewer than ten. The V gene is TRBV7-3, the J gene TRBJ2-3; D unclear. CDR3 length: 14 residues. The germline CDR1 and CDR2 sequences are SGHTA and FQGTGA. The V end lost 3 bases, the J end lost 8 bases, and 15 bases lay between the germline ends. Written as DNA, the CDR3 is TGTGCCAGCAGCTTGGAAGTGTTGTCGGCTACGCAGTATTTT. Amino acid sequence: CASSLEVLSATQYF.

This clonotype came up a few times. The genes are TRBV10-2 and TRBJ1-5; D is unclear. The CDR3 has 13 residues. V lost 1 base and J lost 2, with 3 bases in between. CDR1 and CDR2 (germline): WSHSY, SAAADI. CDR3 amino acids: CASSELGNQPQHF. The CDR3 DNA reads TGCGCCAGCAGTGAGTTGGGCAATCAGCCCCAGCATTTT.

This clonotype occurred a few times. V is TRBV28 and J is TRBJ2-7; D is possibly TRBD1 (5 bases). This CDR3 spans 16 amino acids. Trimming cost V 8 bases and J 4 bases, with 24 bases left between them. Germline-derived CDR1 and CDR2 are MDHEN and SYDVKM. Here the CDR3 DNA reads TGTGCCAGCCTCGGGTCTGTAGGGGTAGGGTCTTACGAGCAGTACTTC. This encodes CASLGSVGVGSYEQYF.

This clonotype turned up a few times. V gene TRBV20-1 combines with J gene TRBJ2-3; a possible D gene is TRBD2 (6 bases). Trimming cost V 0 bases and J 11 bases, with 21 bases left between them. This CDR3 has 15 residues. CDR1 and CDR2 (germline): DFQATT, SNEGSKA (reference sequence). As DNA, the CDR3 is TGCAGTGCTAGAGATATGTGGGAGGCCCAGATGGGGCAGTATTTT. Protein sequence: CSARDMWEAQMGQYF.